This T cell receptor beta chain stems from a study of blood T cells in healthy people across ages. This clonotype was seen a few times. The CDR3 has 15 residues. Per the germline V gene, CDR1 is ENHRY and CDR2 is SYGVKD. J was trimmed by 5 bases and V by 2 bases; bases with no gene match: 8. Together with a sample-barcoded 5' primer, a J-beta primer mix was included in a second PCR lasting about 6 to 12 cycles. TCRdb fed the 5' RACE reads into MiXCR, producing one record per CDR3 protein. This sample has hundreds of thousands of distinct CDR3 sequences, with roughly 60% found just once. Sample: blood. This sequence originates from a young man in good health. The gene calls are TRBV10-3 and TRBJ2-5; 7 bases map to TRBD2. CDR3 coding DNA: TGTGCCATCAGTGAGGGGAGCGGGGAAAAGGAGACCCAGTACTTC. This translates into CAISEGSGEKETQYF.